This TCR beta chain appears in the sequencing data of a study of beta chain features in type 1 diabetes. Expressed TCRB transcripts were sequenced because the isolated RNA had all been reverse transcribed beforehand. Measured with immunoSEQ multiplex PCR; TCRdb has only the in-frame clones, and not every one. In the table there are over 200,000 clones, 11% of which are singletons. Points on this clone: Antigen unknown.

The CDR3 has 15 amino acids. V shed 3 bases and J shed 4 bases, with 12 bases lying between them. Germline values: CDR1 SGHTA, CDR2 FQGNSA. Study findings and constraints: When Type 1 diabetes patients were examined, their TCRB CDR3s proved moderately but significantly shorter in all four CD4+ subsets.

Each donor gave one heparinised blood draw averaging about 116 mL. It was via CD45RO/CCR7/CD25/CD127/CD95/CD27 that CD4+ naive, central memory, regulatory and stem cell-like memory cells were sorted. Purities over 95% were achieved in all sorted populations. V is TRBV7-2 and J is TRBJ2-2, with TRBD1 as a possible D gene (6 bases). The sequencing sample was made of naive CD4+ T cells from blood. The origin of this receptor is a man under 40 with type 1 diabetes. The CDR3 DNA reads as TGTGCCAGCAGCTTTTTCGTAGGGGGCACCGGGGAGCTGTTTTTT. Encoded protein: CASSFFVGGTGELFF.